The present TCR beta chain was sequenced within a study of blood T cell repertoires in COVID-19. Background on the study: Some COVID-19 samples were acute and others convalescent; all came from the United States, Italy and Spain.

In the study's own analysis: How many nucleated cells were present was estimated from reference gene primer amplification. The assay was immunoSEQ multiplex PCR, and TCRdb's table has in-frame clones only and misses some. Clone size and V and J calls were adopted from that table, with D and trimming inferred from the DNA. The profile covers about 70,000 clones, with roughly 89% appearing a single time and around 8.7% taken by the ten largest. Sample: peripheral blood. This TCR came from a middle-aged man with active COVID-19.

As DNA, the CDR3 is TGTGCCAGCAGCGTAGGAAGGGAGACAGATACGCAGTATTTT. It is translated as CASSVGRETDTQYF. This chain joins TRBV9 and TRBJ2-3; possibly TRBD2 for D (5 bases). The CDR3 has 14 amino acids. Germline assignment: CDR1 SGDLS and CDR2 YYNGEE. Trimming stripped 0 bases from V and 3 bases from J, with 8 bases between.